The 15 T cell receptor beta chains given below trace back to one sample, sequenced in a study of cytotoxic CD8 clonotypes in ibrutinib-treated CLL. Clones were sequenced by immunoSEQ multiplex PCR, and TCRdb holds only the in-frame ones, with some missing. The top ten clones hold 6.5% to 8.5% of a sample with approximately 330,000 clones, around four fifths of them seen once. The sample was PBMCs, taken before ibrutinib treatment. The receptors were gathered from a human donor with chronic lymphocytic leukemia.

CDR3 amino acids: CASSYTPGNLYEQYF. The CDR3 DNA sequence: TGTGCCAGCAGTTACACCCCCGGGAACCTCTACGAGCAGTACTTC. V gene TRBV6-5 combines with J gene TRBJ2-7; maybe TRBD2 (5 bases). The germline V gene has CDR1 MNHEY and CDR2 SVGAGI. The V end lost 2 bases, the J end lost 3 bases, and 14 bases lay between the germline ends. The CDR3 contains 15 residues.

A remark on this clone: One junction end disagrees with the germline gene, perhaps due to a read error. V is TRBV19 and J is TRBJ2-7, with D maybe TRBD2 (6 bases). The CDR3 runs to 15 residues. CDR1 and CDR2 from the germline V gene are LNHDA and SQIVND (reference sequence). CDR3 protein: CASSIGGDPYYEQYF. The CDR3 coding sequence is TGTGCCAGTAGCATAGGAGGGGACCCTTACTACGAGCAGTACTTC.

J is TRBJ2-7 and V is TRBV28; perhaps TRBD1 as D (6 bases). This CDR3 is 15 amino acids long. The V end lost 7 bases, the J end lost 2 bases, and 18 bases lay between the germline ends. Germline V lookup: CDR1 MDHEN, CDR2 SYDVKM. As DNA, the CDR3 is TGTGCCAGCAAAAAAACAGGGTCATCTACCTACGAGCAGTACTTC. As protein: CASKKTGSSTYEQYF.

The chain couples TRBV2 to TRBJ2-2; TRBD2 aligns across 9 bases. The CDR3 sequence is 15 residues long. Germline CDR1 reads SNHLY; CDR2 reads FYNNEI. After removal of 6 bases from V and 7 bases from J, the junction contained 9 bases not matched to a gene. In DNA, the CDR3 is TGTGCCAGCAGACGAGATAGCGGGAGTTACGGGGAGCTGTTTTTT. It translates to CASRRDSGSYGELFF.

This clone was detected a few times. V usage is TRBV6-1 and J usage is TRBJ1-1; possibly TRBD1 for D (5 bases). The CDR3 covers 15 residues. Germline V gene sequence: CDR1 MNHNS, CDR2 SASEGT. V lost 4 bases and J 1 base, leaving 13 bases between the germline ends. The CDR3 is CASSAYRGPNTEAFF. The CDR3 coding sequence is TGTGCCAGCAGTGCGTATAGGGGACCGAACACTGAAGCTTTCTTT.

The chain couples TRBV9 to TRBJ2-1, with TRBD2 matching over 8 bases. This CDR3 spans 14 amino acids. The junction had 6 bases not matched to a gene; V was cut back by 4 bases and J by 6 bases. Germline V lookup: CDR1 SGDLS, CDR2 YYNGEE. CDR3 nucleotides: TGTGCCAGCAGCCCATCGGGAGGGCTCAATGAGCAGTTCTTC. Translating gives CASSPSGGLNEQFF. The full variable domain, in which reference TRBV9 and TRBJ2-1 provide the parts outside the CDR3, is DSGVTQTPKHLITATGQRVTLRCSPRSGDLSVYWYQQSLDQGLQFLIQYYNGEERAKGNILERFSAQQFPDLHSELNLSSLELGDSALYFCASSPSGGLNEQFFGPGTRLTVL.

The rearrangement links TRBV13 to TRBJ2-1; 7 bases fit TRBD1. The V gene's germline CDR1 is PRHDT and CDR2 FYEKMQ (reference sequence). The junction had 8 bases not matched to a gene; V was cut back by 5 bases and J by 1 base. The CDR3 is 16 residues long. CDR3 protein: CASSPYQGVSYNEQFF. The DNA of the CDR3 is TGTGCCAGCAGCCCCTATCAGGGGGTGTCCTACAATGAGCAGTTCTTC.

The chain recombines TRBV5-1 with TRBJ2-1; D may correspond to TRBD1 or TRBD2 (6 bases each). The V gene lost 4 bases and the J gene lost 0 bases, with 17 bases spanning the gap. Germline values: CDR1 SGHRS, CDR2 YFSETQ. This CDR3 spans 17 amino acids. The CDR3 sequence is CASSTGASFSSYNEQFF. The CDR3, as DNA: TGCGCCAGCAGCACGGGGGCGTCCTTTAGCTCCTACAATGAGCAGTTCTTC.

This chain uses TRBV27 with TRBJ2-5; 8 nucleotides align to TRBD2. This CDR3 has 16 residues. Germline CDR1 reads MNHEY; CDR2 reads SMNVEV (reference sequence). V trimming: 1 base; J trimming: 3 bases; junction bases outside the gene matches: 7. The CDR3 sequence is CASSLFPGTSKETQYF. Written as DNA, the CDR3 is TGTGCCAGCAGTTTATTTCCCGGGACTAGTAAAGAGACCCAGTACTTC.

The chain recombines TRBV9 with TRBJ1-2; TRBD1 might be the D (5 bases). Germline CDR1 and CDR2: SGDLS and YYNGEE. V was shortened by 2 bases and J by 2 bases, with 13 bases between the two germline ends. CDR3 length: 15 residues. DNA for the CDR3: TGTGCCAGCAGCGTCGGGACCGGCTCCAACTATGGCTACACCTTC. Amino acids: CASSVGTGSNYGYTF.

The V gene is TRBV6-5, the J gene TRBJ2-1; no firm D call. The V gene lost 0 bases and the J gene lost 9 bases, with 9 bases spanning the gap. The germline V gene encodes CDR1 MNHEY and CDR2 SVGAGI. The CDR3 is 13 residues long. The CDR3 reads CASSYSTGGEQFF. The CDR3 DNA is TGTGCCAGCAGTTACTCGACGGGTGGTGAGCAGTTCTTC.

The rearrangement joins TRBV5-1 to TRBJ2-1, with 9 nucleotides matching TRBD2. Germline lookup yields CDR1 SGHRS and CDR2 YFSETQ. V lost 4 bases to trimming and J lost 5 bases; unmatched junction nucleotides: 10. This CDR3 has 16 amino acids. The CDR3 region has the DNA TGCGCCAGCAGCCCCCTATGGGCGGGAGGGGACAATGAGCAGTTCTTC. Its translation is CASSPLWAGGDNEQFF.

V and J are TRBV6-6 and TRBJ1-1; the match to TRBD1 covers 9 bases. Trimming took 4 bases from V and 1 from J; bases not matched to a gene: 4. This CDR3 spans 15 amino acids. In germline, CDR1 is MNHNY, CDR2 SVGAGI (reference sequence). CDR3 region: CASSWDRARNTEAFF. The DNA for the CDR3 is TGTGCCAGCAGTTGGGACAGGGCAAGGAACACTGAAGCTTTCTTT.

The chain uses TRBV4-3 and TRBJ1-1; D unresolved. Between the trimmed V and J ends, which lost 2 bases and 1 base, there was a span of 11 bases. This CDR3 comprises 15 residues. Germline CDR1 reads LGHNA; CDR2 reads YSLEER. CDR3 residues: CASSQLREKNTEAFF. CDR3 bases: TGCGCCAGCAGCCAACTAAGGGAAAAGAACACTGAAGCTTTCTTT.

The chain joins TRBV5-1 to TRBJ2-2; D is perhaps TRBD2 (6 bases). Trimming removed 4 bases at V and 7 bases at J, with 14 bases between. The CDR3 totals 14 residues. Looked up from germline, CDR1 is SGHRS and CDR2 is YFSETQ. CDR3 residues: CASSTGTLGGELFF. The DNA of the CDR3 is TGCGCCAGCAGCACCGGGACTCTTGGCGGGGAGCTGTTTTTT. Full variable domain (remainder filled in from reference TRBV5-1 and TRBJ2-2): KAGVTQTPRYLIKTRGQQVTLSCSPISGHRSVSWYQQTPGQGLQFLFEYFSETQRNKGNFPGRFSGRQFSNSRSEMNVSTLELGDSALYLCASSTGTLGGELFFGEGSRLTVL.